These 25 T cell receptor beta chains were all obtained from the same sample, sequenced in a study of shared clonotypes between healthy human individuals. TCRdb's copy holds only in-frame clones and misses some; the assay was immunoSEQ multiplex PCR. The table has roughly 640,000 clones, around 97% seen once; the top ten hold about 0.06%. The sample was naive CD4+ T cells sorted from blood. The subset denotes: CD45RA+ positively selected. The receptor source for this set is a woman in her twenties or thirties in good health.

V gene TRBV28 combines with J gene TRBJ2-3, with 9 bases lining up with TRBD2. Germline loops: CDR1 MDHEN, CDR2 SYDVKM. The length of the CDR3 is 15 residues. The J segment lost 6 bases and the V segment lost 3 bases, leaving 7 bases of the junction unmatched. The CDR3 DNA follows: TGTGCCAGCAGTTTGGCGGGAGGGCCTTCGGATACGCAGTATTTT. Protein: CASSLAGGPSDTQYF.

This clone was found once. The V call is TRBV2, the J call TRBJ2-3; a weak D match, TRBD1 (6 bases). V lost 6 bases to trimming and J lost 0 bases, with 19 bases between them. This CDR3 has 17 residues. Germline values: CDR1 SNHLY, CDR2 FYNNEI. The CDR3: CASRRKQGPASTDTQYF. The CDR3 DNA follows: TGTGCCAGCAGGCGAAAACAGGGACCTGCTAGCACAGATACGCAGTATTTT.

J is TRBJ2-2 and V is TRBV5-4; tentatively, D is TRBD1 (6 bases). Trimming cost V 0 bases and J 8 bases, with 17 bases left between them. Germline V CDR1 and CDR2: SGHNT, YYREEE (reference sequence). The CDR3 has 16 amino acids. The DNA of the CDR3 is TGTGCCAGCAGCTTGGGCTGGGTACAGGGAACTGGGGAGCTGTTTTTT. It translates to CASSLGWVQGTGELFF.

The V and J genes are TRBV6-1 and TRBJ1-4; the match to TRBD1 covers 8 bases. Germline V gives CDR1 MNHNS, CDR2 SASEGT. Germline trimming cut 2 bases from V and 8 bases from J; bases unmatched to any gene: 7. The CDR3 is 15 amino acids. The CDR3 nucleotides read TGTGCCAGCAGTGAACCAGGGGGCGTCAGGGAAAAACTGTTTTTT. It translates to CASSEPGGVREKLFF.

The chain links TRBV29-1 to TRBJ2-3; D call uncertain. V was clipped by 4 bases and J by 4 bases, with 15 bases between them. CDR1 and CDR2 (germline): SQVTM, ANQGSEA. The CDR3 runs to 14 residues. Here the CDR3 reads CSVVFPRTADTQYF. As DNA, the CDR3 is TGCAGCGTTGTGTTTCCCAGGACCGCAGATACGCAGTATTTT.

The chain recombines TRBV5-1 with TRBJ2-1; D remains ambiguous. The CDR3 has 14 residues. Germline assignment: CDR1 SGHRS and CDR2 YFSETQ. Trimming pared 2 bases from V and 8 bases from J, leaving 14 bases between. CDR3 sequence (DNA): TGCGCCAGCAGCTTCGAGCCCCGGCAGGATGAGCAGTTCTTC. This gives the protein CASSFEPRQDEQFF. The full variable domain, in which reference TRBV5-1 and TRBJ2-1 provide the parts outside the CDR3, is KAGVTQTPRYLIKTRGQQVTLSCSPISGHRSVSWYQQTPGQGLQFLFEYFSETQRNKGNFPGRFSGRQFSNSRSEMNVSTLELGDSALYLCASSFEPRQDEQFFGPGTRLTVL.

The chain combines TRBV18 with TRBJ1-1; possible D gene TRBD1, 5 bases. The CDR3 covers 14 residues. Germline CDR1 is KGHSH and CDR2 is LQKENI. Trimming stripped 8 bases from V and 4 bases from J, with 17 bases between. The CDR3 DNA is TGTGCCAGCCTACTCTCCGCTGGGGCCACTGAAGCTTTCTTT. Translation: CASLLSAGATEAFF.

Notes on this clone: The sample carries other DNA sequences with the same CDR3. DNA of the CDR3: TGCAGCGCAAGGACTAGCGGACAAGAGACCCAGTACTTC. It translates to CSARTSGQETQYF. The chain carries TRBV29-1 and TRBJ2-5, with 10 bases matching TRBD2. The CDR3 covers 13 residues. J was trimmed by 2 bases and V by 7 bases; bases with no gene match: 4. In germline, CDR1 is SQVTM, CDR2 ANQGSEA. The full variable domain, in which reference TRBV29-1 and TRBJ2-5 provide the parts outside the CDR3, is SAVISQKPSRDICQRGTSLTIQCQVDSQVTMMFWYRQQPGQSLTLIATANQGSEATYESGFVIDKFPISRPNLTFSTLTVSNMSPEDSSIYLCSARTSGQETQYFGPGTRLLVL.

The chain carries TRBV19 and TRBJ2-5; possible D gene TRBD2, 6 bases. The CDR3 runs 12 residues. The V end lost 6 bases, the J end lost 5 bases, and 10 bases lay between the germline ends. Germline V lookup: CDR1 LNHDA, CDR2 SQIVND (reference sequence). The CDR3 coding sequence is TGTGCCAGTAGCGGTGGGGGGGAGACCCAGTACTTC. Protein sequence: CASSGGGETQYF.

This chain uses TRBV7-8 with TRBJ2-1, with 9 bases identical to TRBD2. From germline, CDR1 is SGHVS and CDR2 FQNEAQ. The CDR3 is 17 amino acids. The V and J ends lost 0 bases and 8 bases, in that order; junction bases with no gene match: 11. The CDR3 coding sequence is TGTGCCAGCAGCTTAGCGACTAGCGGACCGGAGGTGGATGAGCAGTTCTTC. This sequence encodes CASSLATSGPEVDEQFF.

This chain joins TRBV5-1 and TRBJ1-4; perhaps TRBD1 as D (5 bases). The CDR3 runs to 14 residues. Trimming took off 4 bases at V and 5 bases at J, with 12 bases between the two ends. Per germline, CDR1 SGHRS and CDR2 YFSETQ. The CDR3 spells CASSGQGVNEKLFF. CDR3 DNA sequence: TGCGCCAGCAGCGGACAAGGGGTGAATGAAAAACTGTTTTTT.

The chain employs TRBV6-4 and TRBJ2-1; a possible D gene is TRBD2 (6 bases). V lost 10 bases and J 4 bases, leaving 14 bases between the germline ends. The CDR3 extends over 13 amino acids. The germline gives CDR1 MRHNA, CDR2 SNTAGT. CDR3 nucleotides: TGTGCCAACCGACTAGAGGGATACAATGAGCAGTTCTTC. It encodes CANRLEGYNEQFF.

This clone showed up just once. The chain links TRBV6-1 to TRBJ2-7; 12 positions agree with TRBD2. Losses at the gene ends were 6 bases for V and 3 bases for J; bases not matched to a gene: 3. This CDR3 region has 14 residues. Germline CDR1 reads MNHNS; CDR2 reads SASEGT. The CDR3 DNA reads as TGTGCCAGCAGCCAGGGACTAGCGGGCTACGAGCAGTACTTC. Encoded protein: CASSQGLAGYEQYF.

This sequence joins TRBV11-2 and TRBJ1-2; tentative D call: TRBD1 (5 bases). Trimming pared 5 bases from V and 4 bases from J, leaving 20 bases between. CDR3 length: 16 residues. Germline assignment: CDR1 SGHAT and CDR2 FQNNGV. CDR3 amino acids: CASSRRYGTDIYGYTF. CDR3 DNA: TGTGCCAGCAGCCGACGTTACGGGACGGATATCTATGGCTACACCTTC.

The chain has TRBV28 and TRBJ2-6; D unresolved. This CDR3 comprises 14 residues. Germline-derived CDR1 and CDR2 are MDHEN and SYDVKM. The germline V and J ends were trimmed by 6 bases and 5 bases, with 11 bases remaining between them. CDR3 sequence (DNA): TGTGCCAGCAGCCCCCATCACAGGGCCAACGTCCTGACTTTC. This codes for CASSPHHRANVLTF. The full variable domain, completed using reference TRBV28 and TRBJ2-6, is DVKVTQSSRYLVKRTGEKVFLECVQDMDHENMFWYRQDPGLGLRLIYFSYDVKMKEKGDIPEGYSVSREKKERFSLILESASTNQTSMYLCASSPHHRANVLTFGAGSRLTVL.

DNA for the CDR3: TGTGCCAGCAGCTTAGAGGGTGACACTGAAGCTTTCTTT. This encodes CASSLEGDTEAFF. The J gene is TRBJ1-1, the V gene TRBV11-3, with no clear D. Between the trimmed V and J ends, which lost 0 bases and 3 bases, there was a span of 5 bases. This CDR3 is built from 13 residues. Germline CDR1 and CDR2: SGHNT and YENEEA. Complete variable domain (other parts from reference TRBV11-3 and TRBJ1-1): EAGVVQSPRYKIIEKKQPVAFWCNPISGHNTLYWYLQNLGQGPELLIRYENEEAVDDSQLPKDRFSAERLKGVDSTLKIQPAELGDSAVYLCASSLEGDTEAFFGQGTRLTVV.

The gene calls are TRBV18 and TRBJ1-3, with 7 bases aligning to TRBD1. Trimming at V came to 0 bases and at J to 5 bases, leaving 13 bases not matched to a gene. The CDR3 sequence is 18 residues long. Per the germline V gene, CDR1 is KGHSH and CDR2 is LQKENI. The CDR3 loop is CASSPPDRRLGDRNTIYF. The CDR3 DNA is TGTGCCAGCTCACCACCGGACAGGCGACTCGGGGACAGAAACACCATATATTTT.

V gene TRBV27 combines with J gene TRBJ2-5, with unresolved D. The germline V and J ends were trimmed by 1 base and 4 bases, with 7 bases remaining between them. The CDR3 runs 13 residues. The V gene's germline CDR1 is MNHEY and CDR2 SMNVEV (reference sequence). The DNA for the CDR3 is TGTGCCAGCAGTTTATTCAGATCAGAGACCCAGTACTTC. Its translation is CASSLFRSETQYF.

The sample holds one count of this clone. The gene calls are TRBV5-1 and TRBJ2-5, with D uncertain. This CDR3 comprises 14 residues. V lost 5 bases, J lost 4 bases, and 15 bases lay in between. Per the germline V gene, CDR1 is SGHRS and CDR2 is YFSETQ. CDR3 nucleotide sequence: TGCGCCAGCAGATCTACTCAGTTGGGAGAGACCCAGTACTTC. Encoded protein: CASRSTQLGETQYF.

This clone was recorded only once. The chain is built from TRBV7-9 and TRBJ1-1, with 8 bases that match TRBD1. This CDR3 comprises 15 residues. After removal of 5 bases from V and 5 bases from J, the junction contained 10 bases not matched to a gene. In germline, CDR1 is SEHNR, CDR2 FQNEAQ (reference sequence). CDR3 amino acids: CASSPRTGRGTEAFF. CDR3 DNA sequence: TGTGCCAGCAGCCCGAGGACAGGGAGGGGGACTGAAGCTTTCTTT.

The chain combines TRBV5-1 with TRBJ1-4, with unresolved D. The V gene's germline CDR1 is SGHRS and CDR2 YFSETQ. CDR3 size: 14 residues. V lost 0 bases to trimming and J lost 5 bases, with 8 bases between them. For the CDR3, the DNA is TGCGCCAGCAGCTTGGCTACCCGGAATGAAAAACTGTTTTTT. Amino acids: CASSLATRNEKLFF.

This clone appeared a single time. CDR3 sequence: CASSYGSTANQPQHF. DNA for the CDR3: TGTGCCAGCAGTTACGGGTCGACGGCTAATCAGCCCCAGCATTTT. The V gene is TRBV6-6, the J gene TRBJ1-5, with D hard to call. V was pared by 2 bases and J by 4 bases, with 12 bases between. This CDR3 has 15 residues. The V gene's germline CDR1 is MNHNY and CDR2 SVGAGI (reference sequence).

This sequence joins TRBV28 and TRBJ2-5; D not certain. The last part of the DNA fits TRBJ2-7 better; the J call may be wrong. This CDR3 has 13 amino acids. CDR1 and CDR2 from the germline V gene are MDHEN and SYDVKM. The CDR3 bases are TGTGCCAGCAGTTGGACCGGAGTAATCGAGCAGTACTTC. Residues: CASSWTGVIEQYF.

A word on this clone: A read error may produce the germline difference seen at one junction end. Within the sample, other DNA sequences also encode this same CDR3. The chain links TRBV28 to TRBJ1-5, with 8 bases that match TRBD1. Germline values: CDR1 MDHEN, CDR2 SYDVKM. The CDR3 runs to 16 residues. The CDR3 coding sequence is TGTGCCAGCAGTCCAGACAGGGGTGTAGGCAATCAACCCCAGCATTTT. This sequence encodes CASSPDRGVGNQPQHF.

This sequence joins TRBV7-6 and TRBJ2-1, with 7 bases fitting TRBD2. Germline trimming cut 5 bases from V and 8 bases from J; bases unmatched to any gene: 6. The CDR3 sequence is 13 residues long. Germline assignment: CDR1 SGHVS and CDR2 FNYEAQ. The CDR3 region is CASSQVGGDEQFF. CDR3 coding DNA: TGTGCCAGCAGCCAGGTGGGGGGGGATGAGCAGTTCTTC.